These 24 T cell receptor beta chains were sequenced from one sample in a study of cytomegalovirus exposure and HLA in healthy donors. With 60 Vbeta and 13 Jbeta primers, the PCR was carried out. Assay: immunoSEQ multiplex PCR; the TCRdb copy retains only in-frame clones and omits some. The data contain about 180,000 clones, roughly 80% of them singletons. The specimen sequenced was PBMCs. The source of these receptors is a male donor in good health and CMV-seronegative.

The chain employs TRBV15 and TRBJ2-1, with 9 positions matching TRBD2. Per germline, CDR1 LNHNV and CDR2 YYDKDF (reference sequence). CDR3 length: 16 amino acids. The trim removed 1 base at V and 6 bases at J, leaving 7 bases unmatched. The CDR3: CATSRGGRREGNEQFF. CDR3 coding DNA: TGTGCCACCAGCAGAGGGGGAAGGCGGGAGGGCAATGAGCAGTTCTTC.

V gene TRBV4-1 combines with J gene TRBJ2-5; D uncertain. The V end was cut by 0 bases, the J end by 5 bases, with 4 bases between. The CDR3 extends over 12 amino acids. Germline values: CDR1 MGHRA, CDR2 YSYEKL. The CDR3 loop is CASSQEQETQYF. The CDR3 region has the DNA TGCGCCAGCAGCCAAGAACAGGAGACCCAGTACTTC.

Comment on this clone: A read error may account for a junction end that differs from germline. The chain has TRBV5-8 and TRBJ1-2, with 8 positions matching TRBD1. The CDR3 is 16 residues long. Germline V lookup: CDR1 SGHTS, CDR2 YDEGEE. CDR3 sequence (DNA): TGTGCCAGCAGCCCTAAATCTGGGGGCAGGGGGCAGGGCTACCCCTTC. Its translation: CASSPKSGGRGQGYPF.

The chain couples TRBV9 to TRBJ2-3; possible D gene TRBD2, 7 bases. Deletions cut 3 bases from V and 0 bases from J, with 14 bases between. Germline CDR1 SGDLS, CDR2 YYNGEE. This CDR3 has 16 residues. The CDR3 nucleotides are TGTGCCAGCAGCGAGGGGGGGACGGCTAGCACAGATACGCAGTATTTT. This encodes CASSEGGTASTDTQYF.

This clone showed up just once. The chain carries TRBV28 and TRBJ2-1; 7 positions match TRBD2. This CDR3 has 16 residues. The V segment lost 4 bases and the J segment 2 bases; nucleotides outside the gene matches: 8. From germline, CDR1 is MDHEN and CDR2 SYDVKM. The CDR3 DNA reads TGTGCCAGCAGTTCCGCAGGAGGGAGGGCCTACAATGAGCAGTTCTTC. Its protein is CASSSAGGRAYNEQFF.

Only a few counts were recorded for this clone. Written as DNA, the CDR3 is TGTGCCAGCCTCCAGGGGGAGGTCACTGAAGCTTTCTTT. Translation: CASLQGEVTEAFF. This chain joins TRBV2 and TRBJ1-1, with 7 bases fitting TRBD1. The V and J ends lost 8 bases and 4 bases, in that order; junction bases with no gene match: 7. There are 13 residues in the CDR3. In germline, CDR1 is SNHLY, CDR2 FYNNEI.

The chain combines TRBV2 with TRBJ1-4; D not certain. Germline CDR1 and CDR2: SNHLY and FYNNEI. CDR3 length equals 15 residues. The V end lost 2 bases, the J end lost 4 bases, and 11 bases lay between the germline ends. As DNA, the CDR3 is TGTGCCAGCAGTGAAAGAGGATCGGGTAATGAAAAACTGTTTTTT. It translates to CASSERGSGNEKLFF.

This chain connects TRBV11-2 to TRBJ2-3, with 7 bases that match TRBD2. Germline values: CDR1 SGHAT, CDR2 FQNNGV. V trimming: 0 bases; J trimming: 2 bases; junction bases outside the gene matches: 2. This CDR3 has 15 amino acids. The DNA of the CDR3 is TGTGCCAGCAGCTTAGAGGGGGGGATCACAGATACGCAGTATTTT. Its protein product is CASSLEGGITDTQYF.

The sample holds a few counts of this clone. The chain is built from TRBV6-5 and TRBJ2-7; 7 positions agree with TRBD1. V shed 0 bases and J 2 bases; nucleotides not matched to a gene: 7. The CDR3 length is 16 residues. Germline lookup yields CDR1 MNHEY and CDR2 SVGAGI. For the CDR3, the DNA is TGTGCCAGCAGTTACTCGCCCAGGGGGTTTACCTACGAGCAGTACTTC. Its translation is CASSYSPRGFTYEQYF.

This clone was detected only a few times. This chain links TRBV5-4 with TRBJ1-3; D might be TRBD1 (5 bases). Germline-derived CDR1 and CDR2 are SGHNT and YYREEE (reference sequence). This CDR3 has 14 residues. The germline V and J ends were trimmed by 4 bases and 0 bases, with 8 bases remaining between them. The CDR3 nucleotides are TGTGCCAGCAGCACTGGACACTCTGGAAACACCATATATTTT. Amino acids: CASSTGHSGNTIYF.

The J gene is TRBJ2-7, the V gene TRBV27; a possible D gene is TRBD2 (5 bases). V was trimmed by 6 bases and J by 5 bases, leaving 14 bases between them. The CDR3 loop spans 13 amino acids. Germline values: CDR1 MNHEY, CDR2 SMNVEV (reference sequence). The CDR3 reads CASSPGGHDEQYF. In nucleotides, the CDR3 is TGTGCCAGCAGCCCCGGCGGGCACGACGAGCAGTACTTC.

The chain is built from TRBV30 and TRBJ1-4, with a possible D match to TRBD1 (5 bases). Germline CDR1 reads GTSNPN; CDR2 reads SVGIG (reference sequence). The CDR3 extends over 11 amino acids. Trimming stripped 3 bases from V and 13 bases from J, with 12 bases between. In nucleotides, the CDR3 is TGTGCCTGGAGCCTTGGGGGGAGACTGTTTTTT. Amino acids: CAWSLGGRLFF.

The chain uses TRBV5-1 and TRBJ2-7; maybe TRBD2 (5 bases). Germline V gives CDR1 SGHRS, CDR2 YFSETQ. The ends were cut back, 0 bases at V and 6 bases at J, with 13 bases in the middle. This CDR3 contains 14 residues. As DNA, the CDR3 is TGCGCCAGCAGCTTGGCCCTGGGGAGAGGCGAGCAGTACTTC. Its protein product is CASSLALGRGEQYF. The complete variable domain, with remaining parts taken from reference TRBV5-1 and TRBJ2-7, reads KAGVTQTPRYLIKTRGQQVTLSCSPISGHRSVSWYQQTPGQGLQFLFEYFSETQRNKGNFPGRFSGRQFSNSRSEMNVSTLELGDSALYLCASSLALGRGEQYFGPGTRLTVT.

This chain links TRBV6-5 with TRBJ2-7; 10 nucleotides line up with TRBD1. The CDR3 totals 14 residues. J lost 7 bases, V lost 6 bases, and 9 bases had no gene match. Germline-derived CDR1 and CDR2 are MNHEY and SVGAGI. The CDR3 DNA reads TGTGCCAGCAGCTCCGGGACAGGGGTAAGAGAGCAGTACTTC. Protein sequence: CASSSGTGVREQYF.

DNA of the CDR3: TGTGCCAGCAGCTTGGTGCAGGGGAAGGACACTGAAGCTTTCTTT. Protein sequence: CASSLVQGKDTEAFF. The rearrangement links TRBV5-4 to TRBJ1-1, with a weak D call TRBD1 (6 bases). V was shortened by 0 bases and J by 3 bases, with 12 bases between the two germline ends. CDR1 is SGHNT and CDR2 is YYREEE in the germline V gene (reference sequence). The CDR3 length is 15 residues.

The rearrangement joins TRBV6-1 to TRBJ2-7; TRBD1 agrees at 7 bases. Germline V gene sequence: CDR1 MNHNS, CDR2 SASEGT. The CDR3 totals 15 residues. The V segment lost 3 bases and the J segment 2 bases; nucleotides outside the gene matches: 7. CDR3 sequence: CASSEGTGVPYEQYF. DNA for the CDR3: TGTGCCAGCAGTGAGGGAACAGGGGTCCCCTACGAGCAGTACTTC.

This chain joins TRBV7-8 and TRBJ2-2, with D possibly matching TRBD1 (5 bases). Germline V gene sequence: CDR1 SGHVS, CDR2 FQNEAQ. Deletions cut 1 base from V and 0 bases from J, with 9 bases between. CDR3 length: 16 amino acids. The CDR3 is CASSLVAGTNTGELFF. CDR3 nucleotides: TGTGCCAGCAGCTTAGTAGCAGGGACGAACACCGGGGAGCTGTTTTTT.

This sequence joins TRBV11-2 and TRBJ2-7, with 9 bases lining up with TRBD1. The CDR3 spans 15 residues. J was trimmed by 6 bases and V by 6 bases; bases with no gene match: 12. Germline V gene sequence: CDR1 SGHAT, CDR2 FQNNGV. The CDR3 spells CASRRAGTGTGEQYF. In DNA form, the CDR3 reads TGTGCCAGCAGGCGGGCCGGGACAGGGACTGGCGAGCAGTACTTC.

The V call is TRBV5-4, the J call TRBJ2-7; 7 bases are shared with TRBD2. Germline values: CDR1 SGHNT, CDR2 YYREEE (reference sequence). The V gene end was trimmed by 0 bases and the J gene end by 5 bases; junction bases not matched to a gene: 8. The CDR3 length is 15 residues. CDR3 sequence (DNA): TGTGCCAGCAGCTTGGCGGGTGGACTAGTCCACGAGCAGTACTTC. It translates to CASSLAGGLVHEQYF.

V usage is TRBV11-3 and J usage is TRBJ2-1; D is undetermined. The CDR3 contains 13 residues. V was shortened by 5 bases and J by 4 bases, with 9 bases between the two germline ends. Looked up from germline, CDR1 is SGHNT and CDR2 is YENEEA. The CDR3 region is CASSLPPYNEQFF. In DNA form, the CDR3 reads TGTGCCAGCAGCCTCCCTCCGTACAATGAGCAGTTCTTC.

The V call is TRBV5-6, the J call TRBJ1-2; 8 bases are shared with TRBD1. CDR1 SGHDT and CDR2 YYEEEE come from the germline V gene. The V and J ends lost 4 bases and 3 bases, in that order; junction bases with no gene match: 5. The length of the CDR3 is 14 residues. This CDR3 reads CASSPGQVDYGYTF. CDR3 nucleotides: TGTGCCAGCAGCCCGGGACAGGTAGACTATGGCTACACCTTC.

The chain employs TRBV7-2 and TRBJ1-1; TRBD1 agrees at 7 bases. This CDR3 has 14 residues. Per the germline V gene, CDR1 is SGHTA and CDR2 is FQGNSA. V trimming: 5 bases; J trimming: 6 bases; junction bases outside the gene matches: 9. DNA for the CDR3: TGTGCCAGCAGCCCTAACCGACAGGGCGCTGAAGCTTTCTTT. It is translated as CASSPNRQGAEAFF.

This clone has a handful of counts. V gene TRBV5-1 combines with J gene TRBJ1-6; D gene uncertain. V was pared by 7 bases and J by 8 bases, with 19 bases between. Germline V gene data show CDR1 as SGHRS and CDR2 as YFSETQ. The CDR3 contains 15 residues. The CDR3 coding sequence is TGCGCCAGCGGCCAGAGTGGGCCAGCCGATTCACCCCTCCACTTT. Amino acid sequence: CASGQSGPADSPLHF.

The genes are TRBV2 and TRBJ2-3; TRBD2 matches 8 bases. This CDR3 region has 16 residues. From germline, CDR1 is SNHLY and CDR2 FYNNEI. Trimming cost V 8 bases and J 5 bases; bases outside gene matches: 15. CDR3 region: CASPSGSGGELDTQYF. The DNA of the CDR3 is TGTGCCAGCCCCTCTGGTTCGGGGGGGGAATTAGATACGCAGTATTTT.